The 13 T cell receptor beta chains in this list originate from one sample, sequenced in a study of tumor and adjacent non-tumor tissue in lung cancer. RNA was extracted from bulk tissue without any cell sorting. More than 3 cm separated this lung sample from the edge of the tumor. The library came from three nested PCR rounds adapted from ARM-PCR protocols. Via MiXCR, TCRdb re-called the multiplex PCR reads, giving one row per CDR3 protein. Among over 80,000 distinct CDR3 sequences listed, roughly 77% were seen once. Sample: distant non-tumor lung tissue. The receptor source for this set is a woman in her forties or fifties with non-small cell lung cancer.

As for this clonotype: A junction end diverges from the germline sequence, so it may reflect a read error. The chain employs TRBV2 and TRBJ2-2; D perhaps matches TRBD1 (6 bases). CDR1 and CDR2 from the germline V gene are SNHLY and FYNNEI. This CDR3 comprises 14 residues. CDR3 nucleotides: TGTGCCAGCATTGCGGTGGGGGACACCGGGGAGCCGTTTTTT. As protein: CASIAVGDTGEPFF.

As for this clonotype: This may stem from a read error, because a much larger clone lies one nucleotide away. V and J are TRBV5-1 and TRBJ2-5; unclear D gene. The CDR3 has 16 residues. Germline assignment: CDR1 SGHRS and CDR2 YFSETQ. CDR3 region: CTSSLSGALVQETQYF. CDR3 sequence (DNA): TGCACCAGCAGCTTGAGTGGTGCTCTGGTCCAAGAGACCCAGTACTTC.

Points on this clonotype: Possible read error: a much larger clone is one base away. V is TRBV28 and J is TRBJ2-1, with TRBD2 matching 7 bases. CDR3 length: 16 residues. The germline gives CDR1 MDHEN, CDR2 SYDVKM. The CDR3 loop reads CASRPRRENAYDEQFF. In DNA, the CDR3 is TGTGCCAGCAGACCCAGGCGGGAGAATGCCTACGATGAGCAGTTCTTC. Based on the CDR3 plus reference TRBV28 and TRBJ2-1, the full variable domain is DVKVTQSSRYLVKRTGEKVFLECVQDMDHENMFWYRQDPGLGLRLIYFSYDVKMKEKGDIPEGYSVSREKKERFSLILESASTNQTSMYLCASRPRRENAYDEQFFGPGTRLTVL.

As concerns this clonotype: The CDR3 does not close with the conserved phenylalanine or tryptophan, likely indicating a read error. It is unclear where the CDR3 begins or ends on the DNA, so no DNA is shown, and the CDR3 is as TCRdb lists it. V usage is TRBV5-6 and J usage is TRBJ2-7; TRBD1 is the table's D call and was not checked against the DNA. Germline V gives CDR1 SGHDT, CDR2 YYEEEE. The CDR3 length is 14 residues, termini included. The chain's CDR3 is CASTPQGDSYEQYL.

Comment on this clonotype: Given a much more abundant clone one base away, this may be a read error. V is TRBV20-1 and J is TRBJ1-2; 8 positions match TRBD1. This CDR3 is built from 14 residues. J gave up 4 bases and V 6 bases, and 10 bases lay outside the gene matches. Germline values: CDR1 DFQATT, CDR2 SNEGSKA (reference sequence). The DNA of the CDR3 is TGCAGTGCATGGACAGGGATGGTCTTCTATGGCTACACCTTC. It translates to CSAWTGMVFYGYTF.

This clonotype has just a few counts. CDR3 loop: CSVEYRGEKLFF. CDR3 in DNA: TGCAGCGTTGAATACCGTGGTGAAAAACTGTTTTTT. The gene calls are TRBV29-1 and TRBJ1-4; D not certain. The CDR3 has 12 residues. Trimming shortened V by 2 bases and J by 7 bases, and 8 bases separated the two germline ends. The germline CDR1 and CDR2 sequences are SQVTM and ANQGSEA.

This chain connects TRBV7-9 to TRBJ2-7; TRBD2 matches at 10 bases. Germline V gene data show CDR1 as SEHNR and CDR2 as FQNEAQ (reference sequence). CDR3 length: 15 residues. J lost 7 bases, V lost 1 base, and 7 bases had no gene match. The CDR3: CASSLEREGLREQYF. CDR3 DNA sequence: TGTGCCAGCAGCTTAGAGCGGGAGGGCCTCCGTGAGCAGTACTTC.

Concerning this clonotype: At one end the junction does not follow the germline gene, possibly because of a read error. The chain joins TRBV29-1 to TRBJ2-1; tentative D call: TRBD1 (5 bases). The CDR3 runs 13 residues. Germline V gene data show CDR1 as SQVTM and CDR2 as ANQGSEA. This chain's CDR3 is CSAEDQGVNEQFF. The CDR3 bases are TGCAGCGCTGAAGATCAAGGGGTCAATGAGCAGTTCTTC.

A word on this clonotype: The junction and the germline gene differ at one end; a read error may be behind it. This chain joins TRBV7-9 and TRBJ1-4; D call uncertain. Per the germline V gene, CDR1 is SEHNR and CDR2 is FQNEAQ (reference sequence). The CDR3 length is 14 residues. In nucleotides, the CDR3 is TGTGTCAGCAGCTTCTGTGCAACTAATGAAAAACTGCTTTTT. This gives the protein CVSSFCATNEKLLF.

With respect to this clonotype: Relative to the germline gene, one junction end is altered; a read error may explain this. The chain links TRBV5-1 to TRBJ2-2; D not certain. Germline V gene data show CDR1 as SGHRS and CDR2 as YFSETQ. The CDR3 sequence is 16 residues long. CDR3 nucleotide sequence: TGCACCAGTAACGGTGGTGGCCAGTTGAACACCGGGGAGCTGTTTTTT. This codes for CTSNGGGQLNTGELFF.

Of note for this clonotype: An end of the junction does not agree with germline; a read error may underlie this. This chain connects TRBV29-1 to TRBJ2-7, with TRBD1 as a possible D gene (5 bases). Germline CDR1 is SQVTM and CDR2 is ANQGSEA. The CDR3 runs 12 residues. The CDR3 loop is CNVSGIRDEKYF. The CDR3 DNA reads as TGCAACGTTTCAGGGATAAGAGACGAGAAGTACTTC.

With respect to this clonotype: Just one base apart from a much larger clone, this may be a read error. The chain joins TRBV5-1 to TRBJ2-3; perhaps TRBD2 as D (5 bases). The V and J ends lost 0 bases and 5 bases respectively, with 16 bases between them. CDR3 size: 16 residues. Germline CDR1 SGHRS, CDR2 YFSETQ. CDR3 in DNA: TGCGCCAGCAGCTTGGATCCCGGAGGCCTCATAGATACGCAGTATTTT. It encodes CASSLDPGGLIDTQYF.

In the case of this clonotype: Lacking the conserved final phenylalanine or tryptophan, this CDR3 likely reflects a read error. V gene TRBV28 combines with J gene TRBJ2-7; 11 bases map to TRBD2. CDR3 size: 16 residues. From germline, CDR1 is MDHEN and CDR2 SYDVKM. CDR3 in DNA: TGTGCCAACAGTCCGATAGCGGGAGGGCCGAGGACCGAGCAGTACTCC. Translation: CANSPIAGGPRTEQYS.